The clone carrying this T cell receptor (beta chain) was seen repeatedly, ten times or more. The target antigen is unknown. RNA transcripts served as template for amplifying TCR beta CDR3 sequences. In the first round, RT-PCR was carried out with HTBI primers, and a multiplex PCR formed the second round. TCRdb independently ran MiXCR on the multiplex PCR reads; one entry per CDR3 protein. The sample contains some 350,000 distinct CDR3 sequences, roughly a sixth of which appear only once. These data are taken from a study of Graves' ophthalmopathy and Graves' hyperthyroidism. The CDR3 length is 10 residues. CDR1 and CDR2 (germline): DFQATT, SNEGSKA (reference sequence). V lost 6 bases to trimming and J lost 7 bases, with 7 bases between them. Study results and limitations: The model's ophthalmopathy progression predictions had more than 55% sensitivity and 72% to 75% specificity.

The specimen was peripheral blood. This clonotype originated in an adult woman with stable Graves' hyperthyroidism. V gene TRBV20-1 combines with J gene TRBJ1-5; D unclear. CDR3 in DNA: TGCAGTGCAAAGGCCCAGCCCCAGCATTTT. It codes for CSAKAQPQHF.